The clone carrying this TCR beta chain turned up a few times. Its antigen remains unidentified. This CDR3 is 15 amino acids long. The germline gives CDR1 DFQATT, CDR2 SNEGSKA (reference sequence). V lost 3 bases to trimming and J lost 1 base, with 16 bases between them. This entry is derived from a study of T-cell memory formation after mild COVID-19. About the study: Clusters of TCRs were largely donor specific. General study points: Second-wave clones reaching peak frequency on day 37 lacked confirmed SARS-CoV-2 specificity.

TCRdb analysed the 5' RACE reads with MiXCR anew, one entry per CDR3 protein. The sample lists about 200,000 distinct CDR3 sequences; 15% to 20% were seen once. This TCR came from an adult woman who had mild COVID-19 (a few samples of this study predate the infection). Cell type and time point are not known. This chain connects TRBV20-1 to TRBJ2-7, with D possibly being TRBD2 (6 bases). Sequenced: PBMCs or a T cell subset sorted from them (not recorded which). The CDR3 coding sequence is TGCAGTGCTAGCCCCAGCGGGCGCGGGTCCTACGAGCAGTACTTC. Encoded protein: CSASPSGRGSYEQYF.